The 28 T cell receptor beta chains reported below all come from one sample, sequenced in a study of T cell responses to AZD1222 COVID-19 vaccine. Generated by immunoSEQ multiplex PCR, the TCRdb table keeps only in-frame clones and is missing some. The sample carries approximately 61,000 clones, about four fifths recorded once. The sequenced sample was peripheral blood, obtained 28 days after the second AZD1222 dose. Every receptor here comes from an adult who received the AZD1222 COVID-19 vaccine.

V usage is TRBV30 and J usage is TRBJ2-5, with D possibly being TRBD2 (6 bases). The CDR3 extends over 14 amino acids. The V and J ends lost 0 bases and 5 bases respectively, with 13 bases between them. In germline, CDR1 is GTSNPN, CDR2 SVGIG (reference sequence). Here the CDR3 reads CAWSVGGVSETQYF. The DNA for the CDR3 is TGTGCCTGGAGTGTGGGGGGAGTGTCGGAGACCCAGTACTTC.

The V call is TRBV5-5, the J call TRBJ1-3; D is ambiguous. V was shortened by 4 bases and J by 4 bases, with 12 bases between the two germline ends. The CDR3 runs to 14 residues. Germline-derived CDR1 and CDR2 are SGHKS and YYEKEE (reference sequence). The CDR3 spells CASSQPGIGNTIYF. The CDR3 region has the DNA TGTGCCAGCAGCCAGCCTGGAATAGGAAACACCATATATTTT. Full variable domain (outside the CDR3, taken from reference TRBV5-5 and TRBJ1-3): DAGVTQSPTHLIKTRGQQVTLRCSPISGHKSVSWYQQVLGQGPQFIFQYYEKEERGRGNFPDRFSARQFPNYSSELNVNALLLGDSALYLCASSQPGIGNTIYFGEGSWLTVV.

The chain combines TRBV6-5 with TRBJ1-2; no definite D call. V lost 1 base and J 2 bases, leaving 11 bases between the germline ends. The CDR3 contains 15 residues. Germline loops: CDR1 MNHEY, CDR2 SVGAGI. The CDR3 DNA is TGTGCCAGCAGTTACTGGGCCAGTGAGAACTATGGCTACACCTTC. As protein: CASSYWASENYGYTF.

V gene TRBV5-1 combines with J gene TRBJ1-3, with D unclear. CDR3 size: 12 residues. V lost 5 bases, J lost 8 bases, and 11 bases lay in between. The germline V gene has CDR1 SGHRS and CDR2 YFSETQ. CDR3 protein: CASRWDRDTIYF. The CDR3 coding sequence is TGCGCCAGCAGATGGGATCGAGACACCATATATTTT.

This clone was observed a few times. The chain employs TRBV13 and TRBJ1-5; D unclear. The CDR3 is 13 amino acids. Germline CDR1 is PRHDT and CDR2 is FYEKMQ (reference sequence). V lost 4 bases and J 2 bases, leaving 6 bases between the germline ends. CDR3 loop: CASSSSGNQPQHF. The CDR3 coding sequence is TGTGCCAGCAGCTCGTCTGGCAATCAGCCCCAGCATTTT. The variable domain in full, completed from reference TRBV13 and TRBJ1-5, reads AAGVIQSPRHLIKEKRETATLKCYPIPRHDTVYWYQQGPGQDPQFLISFYEKMQSDKGSIPDRFSAQQFSDYHSELNMSSLELGDSALYFCASSSSGNQPQHFGDGTRLSIL.

V is TRBV6-5 and J is TRBJ1-1; TRBD1 is a possible D gene (5 bases). The CDR3 runs 15 residues. Germline V gene sequence: CDR1 MNHEY, CDR2 SVGAGI. V dropped 0 bases and J dropped 1 base, with 9 bases sitting between them. The CDR3 region is CASSYSMDKNTEAFF. The CDR3 nucleotides are TGTGCCAGCAGTTACTCCATGGACAAGAACACTGAAGCTTTCTTT.

The rearrangement links TRBV13 to TRBJ1-2; D is undetermined. The germline V gene has CDR1 PRHDT and CDR2 FYEKMQ (reference sequence). V was cut by 0 bases and J by 8 bases, with 13 bases left in between. The CDR3 extends over 14 amino acids. CDR3 loop: CASSLGAGLEGYTF. As DNA, the CDR3 is TGTGCCAGCAGCTTAGGCGCGGGGTTGGAAGGCTACACCTTC.

The rearrangement links TRBV19 to TRBJ2-7; D gene uncertain. The CDR3 spans 11 residues. V lost 7 bases, J lost 12 bases, and 16 bases lay in between. Germline CDR1 LNHDA, CDR2 SQIVND (reference sequence). DNA of the CDR3: TGTGCCAGTACCAATCTGGGTGAGAGGTACTTC. This codes for CASTNLGERYF.

CDR3 sequence reads: CASSLLGGGYEQYF. For the CDR3, the DNA is TGTGCCAGCAGTTTGTTAGGAGGCGGGTACGAGCAGTACTTC. V and J are TRBV28 and TRBJ2-7, with D possibly being TRBD2 (5 bases). Trimming took off 3 bases at V and 4 bases at J, with 13 bases between the two ends. Looked up from germline, CDR1 is MDHEN and CDR2 is SYDVKM. CDR3 length equals 14 residues.

DNA for the CDR3: TGTGCCAGCAGTTACTCGAACAGTTACGAGCAGTACTTC. Translation gives CASSYSNSYEQYF. The V call is TRBV6-5, the J call TRBJ2-7, with D hard to call. Trimming left V 0 bases short and J 4 bases short, with 7 bases between. Germline V gives CDR1 MNHEY, CDR2 SVGAGI. The CDR3 sequence is 13 residues long.

The chain has TRBV6-5 and TRBJ2-7; D possibly corresponds to TRBD2 (6 bases). Germline V gives CDR1 MNHEY, CDR2 SVGAGI. Trimming stripped 2 bases from V and 3 bases from J, with 11 bases between. CDR3 size: 14 residues. This chain's CDR3 is CASSYGGPGYEQYF. CDR3 DNA: TGTGCCAGCAGTTACGGAGGGCCCGGCTACGAGCAGTACTTC.

This chain links TRBV12-3 or TRBV12-4 with TRBJ2-1; D is uncertain. The CDR3 is made up of 11 amino acids. Trimming took off 5 bases at V and 10 bases at J, with 9 bases between the two ends. CDR3 sequence (DNA): TGTGCCAGCAGTCATAAAGACGAGCAGTTCTTC. It is translated as CASSHKDEQFF.

This clone was picked up one time. The V and J genes are TRBV5-6 and TRBJ1-1; D call uncertain. The CDR3 sequence is 15 residues long. Between the trimmed V and J ends, which lost 4 bases and 0 bases, there was a span of 13 bases. Germline V CDR1 and CDR2: SGHDT, YYEEEE. CDR3 amino acids: CASSPDAVMNTEAFF. The CDR3 DNA is TGTGCCAGCAGCCCGGACGCAGTCATGAACACTGAAGCTTTCTTT.

The genes are TRBV12-5 and TRBJ2-7, with 7 nucleotides matching TRBD1. Germline trimming cut 11 bases from V and 7 bases from J; bases unmatched to any gene: 14. This CDR3 is built from 13 residues. Germline CDR1 LGHNT, CDR2 FRNRAP. CDR3 amino acids: CAEFGTEYVEQYF. In DNA form, the CDR3 reads TGTGCTGAATTTGGGACAGAGTACGTGGAGCAGTACTTC.

The J gene is TRBJ1-6, the V gene TRBV9; tentatively, D is TRBD1 (5 bases). Germline loops: CDR1 SGDLS, CDR2 YYNGEE. This CDR3 contains 15 residues. V lost 4 bases, J lost 7 bases, and 15 bases lay in between. The CDR3 loop reads CASSSRDGTNSPLHF. In DNA, the CDR3 is TGTGCCAGCAGCTCCCGGGACGGGACCAATTCACCCCTCCACTTT.

This chain joins TRBV7-2 and TRBJ1-3; D not resolved. The CDR3 runs 14 residues. In germline, CDR1 is SGHTA, CDR2 FQGNSA. V shed 5 bases and J shed 0 bases, with 8 bases lying between them. CDR3 region: CASSLTRSGNTIYF. CDR3 bases: TGTGCCAGCAGCCTGACCCGCTCTGGAAACACCATATATTTT.

This clone has just one count. The rearrangement joins TRBV7-2 to TRBJ2-7; TRBD2 matches 11 bases. V was pared by 0 bases and J by 0 bases, with 1 base of the junction left unmatched. CDR3 length: 16 amino acids. Germline loops: CDR1 SGHTA, CDR2 FQGNSA. The CDR3 DNA follows: TGTGCCAGCAGCTTAGCACTAGCGGGGGACTCCTACGAGCAGTACTTC. This encodes CASSLALAGDSYEQYF.

V is TRBV19 and J is TRBJ2-7; D is undetermined. The CDR3 covers 16 residues. Germline values: CDR1 LNHDA, CDR2 SQIVND (reference sequence). V shed 3 bases and J shed 6 bases, with 21 bases lying between them. DNA of the CDR3: TGTGCCAGTAGTATCCGCCCAGGATTCTCGATCACCGAGCAGTACTTC. Translation gives CASSIRPGFSITEQYF.

This clone was recorded once. The chain carries TRBV2 and TRBJ2-7, with D possibly being TRBD2 (5 bases). Germline CDR1 and CDR2: SNHLY and FYNNEI. V lost 2 bases and J 0 bases, leaving 20 bases between the germline ends. There are 18 residues in the CDR3. This CDR3 reads CASSEIISVTAVSYEQYF. The CDR3 nucleotides read TGTGCCAGCAGTGAAATCATCAGCGTAACAGCGGTCTCCTACGAGCAGTACTTC.

The V gene is TRBV5-1, the J gene TRBJ1-1; no clear D. This CDR3 region has 11 residues. The V and J ends lost 4 bases and 1 base respectively, with 2 bases between them. Germline V gene sequence: CDR1 SGHRS, CDR2 YFSETQ. The CDR3 sequence: CASSRNTEAFF. The CDR3 nucleotides are TGCGCCAGCAGCCGGAACACTGAAGCTTTCTTT.

The CDR3 spells CASSRTETYEQYF. In DNA, the CDR3 is TGTGCCAGCAGTCGGACAGAAACCTACGAGCAGTACTTC. The chain combines TRBV7-9 with TRBJ2-7; D is perhaps TRBD1 (6 bases). CDR1 is SEHNR, CDR2 FQNEAQ, per germline (reference sequence). CDR3 length: 13 amino acids. V lost 6 bases, J lost 2 bases, and 11 bases lay in between.

The J gene is TRBJ2-6, the V gene TRBV4-2; a possible D gene is TRBD1 (5 bases). This CDR3 has 19 amino acids. V was pared by 1 base and J by 0 bases, with 16 bases between. The V gene's germline CDR1 is LGHNA and CDR2 YNFKEQ. The CDR3 sequence: CASSQAENRRSSGANVLTF. CDR3 bases: TGTGCCAGCAGCCAAGCGGAAAACAGGAGATCCTCTGGGGCCAACGTCCTGACTTTC.

The chain links TRBV3-1 (or the pseudogene TRBV3-2) to TRBJ1-2, with unresolved D. CDR3 length equals 15 residues. Trimming took off 0 bases at V and 2 bases at J, with 10 bases between the two ends. Germline V CDR1 and CDR2: LGHDT, YNNKEL (reference sequence). Written as DNA, the CDR3 is TGTGCCAGCAGCCAAGAGGGGAGAAGGAACTATGGCTACACCTTC. Its protein is CASSQEGRRNYGYTF.

This clone turned up a few times. The rearrangement links TRBV27 to TRBJ1-6; D possibly corresponds to TRBD1 (5 bases). This CDR3 has 15 residues. Germline CDR1 reads MNHEY; CDR2 reads SMNVEV (reference sequence). The V end was cut by 2 bases, the J end by 13 bases, with 18 bases between. CDR3 coding DNA: TGTGCCAGCAGTTTAAAGTCGGGCACCGGGGCCCCCCTCCACTTT. Translation: CASSLKSGTGAPLHF.

The chain couples TRBV10-3 to TRBJ1-1; tentative D call: TRBD1 (6 bases). Per germline, CDR1 ENHRY and CDR2 SYGVKD. This CDR3 region has 13 residues. Trimming pared 11 bases from V and 2 bases from J, leaving 15 bases between. CDR3 bases: TGTGCCTCCGAGGGGGGCTTAAACACTGAAGCTTTCTTT. Its translation: CASEGGLNTEAFF.

V is TRBV30 and J is TRBJ1-2; 7 bases align to TRBD1. The V gene end was trimmed by 0 bases and the J gene end by 4 bases; junction bases not matched to a gene: 5. The CDR3 totals 14 residues. Germline assignment: CDR1 GTSNPN and CDR2 SVGIG (reference sequence). CDR3 sequence reads: CAWSVIGGGYGYTF. CDR3 bases: TGTGCCTGGAGTGTGATAGGGGGCGGCTATGGCTACACCTTC.

The chain carries TRBV5-1 and TRBJ1-1; D call uncertain. CDR3 size: 13 residues. Germline loops: CDR1 SGHRS, CDR2 YFSETQ. V shed 3 bases and J shed 3 bases, with 9 bases lying between them. This chain's CDR3 is CASSSQRDTEAFF. Written as DNA, the CDR3 is TGCGCCAGCAGCTCACAGAGGGACACTGAAGCTTTCTTT.

The J gene is TRBJ2-1, the V gene TRBV27; 9 bases are a match to TRBD2. The CDR3 extends over 19 amino acids. V was pared by 5 bases and J by 4 bases, with 18 bases of the junction left unmatched. Germline V gene data show CDR1 as MNHEY and CDR2 as SMNVEV (reference sequence). The CDR3 here is CASSKLSPSGTYSYNEQFF. The CDR3 nucleotides are TGTGCCAGCAGTAAGTTGTCGCCTAGCGGGACCTATTCTTACAATGAGCAGTTCTTC.